The 30 T cell receptor beta chains below were found in one sample sequenced in a study of blood T cell repertoires in COVID-19. Sequenced by immunoSEQ multiplex PCR; TCRdb stores in-frame clones only, minus some. The sample shows fewer than 200,000 clones, around 74% of them seen only once. Input material: peripheral blood. Receptor source: a man between 65 and 85 years old with acute or convalescent COVID-19.

The V and J genes are TRBV10-3 and TRBJ1-3, with D perhaps TRBD1 (6 bases). Germline-derived CDR1 and CDR2 are ENHRY and SYGVKD. This CDR3 contains 14 residues. V was clipped by 7 bases and J by 1 base, with 11 bases between them. CDR3: CAITGEESGNTIYF. Here the CDR3 DNA reads TGTGCCATCACAGGGGAAGAATCTGGAAACACCATATATTTT.

The gene calls are TRBV28 and TRBJ2-7, with D possibly TRBD1 on 5 matching bases. V lost 5 bases and J lost 4, with 6 bases in between. Germline loops: CDR1 MDHEN, CDR2 SYDVKM. CDR3 length: 11 residues. Here the CDR3 reads CASSPGYEQYF. As DNA, the CDR3 is TGTGCCAGCAGTCCAGGGTACGAGCAGTACTTC. Full variable domain (outside the CDR3, taken from reference TRBV28 and TRBJ2-7): DVKVTQSSRYLVKRTGEKVFLECVQDMDHENMFWYRQDPGLGLRLIYFSYDVKMKEKGDIPEGYSVSREKKERFSLILESASTNQTSMYLCASSPGYEQYFGPGTRLTVT.

This clone has just one count. The chain has TRBV4-3 and TRBJ2-7, with TRBD2 identical over 10 bases. CDR3 length: 16 residues. Germline V gene lookup returns CDR1 LGHNA and CDR2 YSLEER. J gave up 6 bases and V 0 bases, and 8 bases lay outside the gene matches. CDR3: CASSQDGSGRGREQYF. Written as DNA, the CDR3 is TGCGCCAGCAGCCAAGATGGCAGCGGGAGGGGGCGCGAGCAGTACTTC.

The chain recombines TRBV9 with TRBJ1-1, with 8 bases fitting TRBD1. Per the germline V gene, CDR1 is SGDLS and CDR2 is YYNGEE. J lost 4 bases, V lost 2 bases, and 7 bases had no gene match. This CDR3 is built from 15 residues. The CDR3 coding sequence is TGTGCCAGCAGCGTCAGGGGTCAGGGGGCCACTGAAGCTTTCTTT. Amino acid sequence: CASSVRGQGATEAFF. Variable domain in full (rest from reference TRBV9 and TRBJ1-1): DSGVTQTPKHLITATGQRVTLRCSPRSGDLSVYWYQQSLDQGLQFLIQYYNGEERAKGNILERFSAQQFPDLHSELNLSSLELGDSALYFCASSVRGQGATEAFFGQGTRLTVV.

The J gene is TRBJ1-2, the V gene TRBV19; 7 nucleotides align to TRBD1. The germline CDR1 and CDR2 sequences are LNHDA and SQIVND (reference sequence). J lost 8 bases, V lost 5 bases, and 8 bases had no gene match. The CDR3 has 13 residues. Written as DNA, the CDR3 is TGTGCCAGTAGTCTTAACAGGGGCCCGGGCTACACCTTC. Protein product: CASSLNRGPGYTF.

The chain links TRBV7-9 to TRBJ2-3; tentative D call: TRBD1 (5 bases). The germline V gene has CDR1 SEHNR and CDR2 FQNEAQ (reference sequence). This CDR3 contains 15 residues. Between the trimmed V and J ends, which lost 5 bases and 2 bases, there was a span of 14 bases. The CDR3 reads CASSVRESITDTQYF. CDR3 nucleotides: TGTGCCAGCAGCGTCAGGGAAAGTATCACAGATACGCAGTATTTT.

This chain uses TRBV7-3 with TRBJ2-5; tentatively, D is TRBD1 (5 bases). The CDR3 consists of 14 residues. V was pared by 3 bases and J by 1 base, with 9 bases between. Germline V gene lookup returns CDR1 SGHTA and CDR2 FQGTGA. The DNA for the CDR3 is TGTGCCAGCAGCTTCCAGGGTGGCCAAGAGACCCAGTACTTC. It specifies CASSFQGGQETQYF. The entire variable domain, with the rest obtained from reference TRBV7-3 and TRBJ2-5, is as follows: GAGVSQTPSNKVTEKGKYVELRCDPISGHTALYWYRQSLGQGPEFLIYFQGTGAADDSGLPNDRFFAVRPEGSVSTLKIQRTERGDSAVYLCASSFQGGQETQYFGPGTRLLVL.

As concerns this clone: One end of the junction varies from germline; a read error may be responsible. The V call is TRBV3-1 (or the pseudogene TRBV3-2), the J call TRBJ1-1; D may be TRBD1 (5 bases). The length of the CDR3 is 12 residues. The germline V gene encodes CDR1 LGHDT and CDR2 YNNKEL (reference sequence). The CDR3 region is CASSWGDTEAFF. The CDR3 DNA sequence: TGTGCGAGCAGTTGGGGGGACACTGAAGCTTTCTTT.

The V and J genes are TRBV6-1 and TRBJ1-2; D is possibly TRBD1 (6 bases). Germline lookup yields CDR1 MNHNS and CDR2 SASEGT. The length of the CDR3 is 14 residues. The V end was cut by 2 bases, the J end by 6 bases, with 13 bases between. The CDR3 sequence: CASSEHGTKNGYTF. The CDR3, as DNA: TGTGCCAGCAGTGAACATGGGACAAAGAATGGCTACACCTTC.

This chain uses TRBV3-1 (or the pseudogene TRBV3-2) with TRBJ2-7; tentative D call: TRBD1 (5 bases). The germline V and J ends were trimmed by 0 bases and 4 bases, with 13 bases remaining between them. This CDR3 contains 15 residues. Germline V gene sequence: CDR1 LGHDT, CDR2 YNNKEL (reference sequence). The chain's CDR3 is CASSQELGQRYEQYF. The CDR3 bases are TGTGCCAGCAGCCAAGAGTTGGGGCAGCGATACGAGCAGTACTTC.

Ten or more counts support this clone. J is TRBJ2-1 and V is TRBV11-2; tentatively, D is TRBD1 (5 bases). The V and J ends lost 3 bases and 1 base respectively, with 13 bases between them. Germline V CDR1 and CDR2: SGHAT, FQNNGV. The CDR3 is 16 residues long. The CDR3 bases are TGTGCCAGCAGCTTGTCTACAGGAAGGTCCTACAATGAGCAGTTCTTC. Translating gives CASSLSTGRSYNEQFF. Using reference TRBV11-2 and TRBJ2-1 for the parts outside the CDR3, the full variable domain is EAGVAQSPRYKIIEKRQSVAFWCNPISGHATLYWYQQILGQGPKLLIQFQNNGVVDDSQLPKDRFSAERLKGVDSTLKIQPAKLEDSAVYLCASSLSTGRSYNEQFFGPGTRLTVL.

The chain links TRBV25-1 to TRBJ1-1; no reliable D call. The CDR3 runs 15 residues. The germline V gene encodes CDR1 MGHDK and CDR2 SYGVNS. The ends were cut back, 8 bases at V and 6 bases at J, with 22 bases in the middle. This CDR3 reads CASSGADREFSEAFF. In nucleotides, the CDR3 is TGTGCCAGCTCTGGCGCCGACCGGGAGTTTTCTGAAGCTTTCTTT.

The rearrangement links TRBV18 to TRBJ2-7, with D hard to call. The V end was cut by 0 bases, the J end by 2 bases, with 11 bases between. The CDR3 contains 15 residues. The germline CDR1 and CDR2 sequences are KGHSH and LQKENI. CDR3 sequence: CASSPPASAAYEQYF. CDR3 DNA sequence: TGTGCCAGCTCACCACCCGCTAGTGCCGCCTACGAGCAGTACTTC.

V usage is TRBV3-1 (or the pseudogene TRBV3-2) and J usage is TRBJ2-1; 8 bases fit TRBD1. V lost 4 bases to trimming and J lost 8 bases; unmatched junction nucleotides: 4. Germline CDR1 reads LGHDT; CDR2 reads YNNKEL (reference sequence). The CDR3 totals 13 residues. The CDR3 region is CASSPGGPDEQFF. CDR3 sequence (DNA): TGTGCCAGCAGCCCAGGGGGCCCGGATGAGCAGTTCTTC.

A few counts support this clone. The chain has TRBV24-1 and TRBJ2-7; D might be TRBD2 (6 bases). CDR3 size: 14 residues. Trimming shortened V by 0 bases and J by 12 bases, and 17 bases separated the two germline ends. Germline loops: CDR1 KGHDR, CDR2 SFDVKD. This chain's CDR3 is CATSDLTTGEGMYF. In DNA, the CDR3 is TGTGCCACCAGTGATTTGACGACGGGAGAAGGTATGTACTTC.

This chain links TRBV5-6 with TRBJ1-2; tentatively, D is TRBD1 (6 bases). CDR1 is SGHDT, CDR2 YYEEEE, per germline. The V end lost 4 bases, the J end lost 7 bases, and 20 bases lay between the germline ends. The CDR3 consists of 15 residues. DNA for the CDR3: TGTGCCAGCAGCCCCTTCAGGGGCAGAACGAGTGGCTACACCTTC. Translated, it gives CASSPFRGRTSGYTF.

This sequence joins TRBV30 and TRBJ1-5; D is unclear. The V end was cut by 0 bases, the J end by 5 bases, with 8 bases between. From germline, CDR1 is GTSNPN and CDR2 SVGIG (reference sequence). This CDR3 has 13 amino acids. The CDR3 sequence: CAWSVQSDQPQHF. The CDR3 nucleotides read TGTGCCTGGAGTGTACAGAGTGATCAGCCCCAGCATTTT. Combining the CDR3 with reference TRBV30 and TRBJ1-5 gives the whole variable domain SQTIHQWPATLVQPVGSPLSLECTVEGTSNPNLYWYRQAAGRGLQLLFYSVGIGQISSEVPQNLSASRPQDRQFILSSKKLLLSDSGFYLCAWSVQSDQPQHFGDGTRLSIL.

CDR3 protein: CASSQVLAGANEQFF. For the CDR3, the DNA is TGTGCCAGCAGCCAAGTCCTAGCGGGAGCCAATGAGCAGTTCTTC. This chain connects TRBV4-2 to TRBJ2-1; 10 positions match TRBD2. The CDR3 runs 15 residues. Per the germline V gene, CDR1 is LGHNA and CDR2 is YNFKEQ. Trimming at V came to 1 base and at J to 6 bases, leaving 3 bases not matched to a gene.

The CDR3 sequence is CASTPRTTSSHLDNEQFF. CDR3 sequence (DNA): TGTGCCAGTACCCCAAGGACTACGTCTAGCCACTTAGACAATGAGCAGTTCTTC. The chain recombines TRBV19 with TRBJ2-1, with D perhaps matching TRBD2 (6 bases). CDR1 and CDR2 from the germline V gene are LNHDA and SQIVND (reference sequence). The length of the CDR3 is 18 residues. The ends were cut back, 7 bases at V and 5 bases at J, with 27 bases in the middle.

This clone was picked up one time. This chain uses TRBV6-5 with TRBJ2-7; 13 nucleotides agree with TRBD2. J gave up 5 bases and V 6 bases, and 7 bases lay outside the gene matches. The CDR3 covers 15 residues. CDR1 is MNHEY, CDR2 SVGAGI, per germline. CDR3 nucleotide sequence: TGTGCCAGCAGGGACTGGACTAGCGGGAGAAACGAGCAGTACTTC. Protein product: CASRDWTSGRNEQYF.

The chain is built from TRBV27 and TRBJ1-2; possibly TRBD1 for D (6 bases). This CDR3 contains 13 residues. The germline V gene has CDR1 MNHEY and CDR2 SMNVEV (reference sequence). V dropped 7 bases and J dropped 1 base, with 10 bases sitting between them. CDR3 coding DNA: TGTGCCAGCATCACAGGGAATAACTATGGCTACACCTTC. As protein: CASITGNNYGYTF.

The gene calls are TRBV19 and TRBJ2-5; 11 bases fit TRBD2. The J segment lost 3 bases and the V segment lost 5 bases, leaving 5 bases of the junction unmatched. CDR1 and CDR2 from the germline V gene are LNHDA and SQIVND (reference sequence). This CDR3 region has 15 residues. The CDR3 reads CASSGLAGGEETQYF. CDR3 sequence (DNA): TGTGCCAGTAGTGGGCTAGCGGGGGGAGAAGAGACCCAGTACTTC.

The CDR3 nucleotides are TGCAGCGTCCGCCGGGACAGGGACACCGGGGAGCTGTTTTTT. Protein sequence: CSVRRDRDTGELFF. The rearrangement joins TRBV29-1 to TRBJ2-2; 9 nucleotides align to TRBD1. J lost 3 bases, V lost 6 bases, and 5 bases had no gene match. The CDR3 has 14 amino acids. Germline CDR1 and CDR2: SQVTM and ANQGSEA.

The V and J genes are TRBV5-1 and TRBJ2-1, with 9 bases matching TRBD1. CDR3 length equals 15 residues. The germline gives CDR1 SGHRS, CDR2 YFSETQ. The V segment lost 1 base and the J segment 8 bases; nucleotides outside the gene matches: 7. The CDR3, as DNA: TGCGCCAGCAGCTTGTCCGGGACAGGGTGGGATGAGCAGTTCTTC. Translating it yields CASSLSGTGWDEQFF.

The V and J genes are TRBV7-9 and TRBJ1-2; maybe TRBD1 (6 bases). Trimming cost V 1 base and J 7 bases, with 16 bases left between them. The CDR3 consists of 15 residues. Germline V gene sequence: CDR1 SEHNR, CDR2 FQNEAQ (reference sequence). The DNA of the CDR3 is TGTGCCAGCAGCTTAGTTCCGGCAGGGGCGGTTGGCTACACCTTC. Residues: CASSLVPAGAVGYTF.

There are a few counts of this clone. The chain has TRBV11-3 and TRBJ2-3; 10 bases agree with TRBD2. V shed 2 bases, J shed 5 bases, and the junction held 7 bases outside the gene matches. CDR3 length: 16 amino acids. Per germline, CDR1 SGHNT and CDR2 YENEEA. The CDR3 loop is CASSLRLAGAEDTQYF. CDR3 nucleotide sequence: TGTGCCAGCAGCTTAAGGCTAGCGGGAGCGGAAGATACGCAGTATTTT.

This clone was seen once. The chain carries TRBV7-3 and TRBJ1-1; tentatively, D is TRBD1 (5 bases). There are 16 residues in the CDR3. The V gene's germline CDR1 is SGHTA and CDR2 FQGTGA. V was trimmed by 2 bases and J by 3 bases, leaving 16 bases between them. The CDR3 DNA reads as TGTGCCAGCAGCTTAGCGACCCCAGGGTTGGACACTGAAGCTTTCTTT. Translation: CASSLATPGLDTEAFF.

V gene TRBV18 combines with J gene TRBJ2-5; weak D call: TRBD1 (7 bases). Trimming pared 0 bases from V and 4 bases from J, leaving 15 bases between. This CDR3 is 16 amino acids long. Looked up from germline, CDR1 is KGHSH and CDR2 is LQKENI. CDR3 amino acids: CASSPPTGRIAETQYF. The CDR3 DNA follows: TGTGCCAGCTCACCACCGACAGGGAGGATAGCAGAGACCCAGTACTTC.

As to this clone: Other DNA sequences within the sample encode an identical CDR3. This chain connects TRBV5-1 to TRBJ1-1; 7 bases are a match to TRBD1. Unmatched junction bases numbered 2, after V lost 0 bases and J lost 0 bases. This CDR3 contains 15 residues. Looked up from germline, CDR1 is SGHRS and CDR2 is YFSETQ. CDR3 nucleotides: TGCGCCAGCAGCTTGGGACAGGGATTGAACACTGAAGCTTTCTTT. The encoded protein is CASSLGQGLNTEAFF.

The gene calls are TRBV9 and TRBJ2-4; D is undetermined. CDR1 is SGDLS and CDR2 is YYNGEE in the germline V gene. V lost 2 bases and J lost 9, with 9 bases in between. The CDR3 contains 12 residues. The CDR3 region is CASSVGSGIQYF. CDR3 nucleotides: TGTGCCAGCAGCGTTGGGTCGGGCATTCAGTACTTC. The full variable domain, rest sourced from reference TRBV9 and TRBJ2-4, is DSGVTQTPKHLITATGQRVTLRCSPRSGDLSVYWYQQSLDQGLQFLIQYYNGEERAKGNILERFSAQQFPDLHSELNLSSLELGDSALYFCASSVGSGIQYFGAGTRLSVL.